The T cell receptor beta chain under discussion was sequenced for a study of CD8 T cells in Susac syndrome. Sequencing targeted TCR beta in T cells from blood (CD8+ and CD4+). After extraction with the RNeasy kit, roughly 0.5 to 1 ug of the RNA was reverse transcribed using random hexamers. In TCRdb, the immunoSEQ multiplex PCR reads were re-called with MiXCR into one record per CDR3 protein. The repertoire holds around 180,000 distinct CDR3 sequences, with more than 90% as singletons. The sequence derives from a human donor with multiple sclerosis. The sample comprised CD4+ T cells from PBMCs.

The chain's CDR3 is CSAWRPSSYEQYF. The CDR3 region has the DNA TGCAGTGCTTGGCGGCCCAGCTCCTACGAGCAGTACTTC. The V and J genes are TRBV20-1 and TRBJ2-7; D not certain. Trimming took off 5 bases at V and 0 bases at J, with 11 bases between the two ends. The CDR3 spans 13 residues. Germline CDR1 DFQATT, CDR2 SNEGSKA (reference sequence).